Below, 30 T cell receptor beta chains from the same sample are listed, as sequenced in a study of blood T cell repertoires in COVID-19. TCRdb's table, derived via immunoSEQ multiplex PCR, lists solely in-frame clones and lacks some. The sample carries about 66,000 clones, 85% to 90% recorded once. Sequencing was carried out using peripheral blood. The receptors originated from a middle-aged man with active COVID-19.

The chain joins TRBV7-6 to TRBJ2-1; 11 bases are a match to TRBD2. The V gene's germline CDR1 is SGHVS and CDR2 FNYEAQ. The CDR3 totals 16 residues. V trimming: 1 base; J trimming: 9 bases; junction bases outside the gene matches: 8. The CDR3 sequence is CASSLVRALAGGEQFF. The CDR3, as DNA: TGTGCCAGCAGCTTAGTCCGTGCGCTAGCGGGGGGTGAGCAGTTCTTC.

The chain is built from TRBV6-6 and TRBJ1-2; D may be TRBD1 (5 bases). Per the germline V gene, CDR1 is MNHNY and CDR2 is SVGAGI (reference sequence). V lost 5 bases and J lost 3, with 13 bases in between. CDR3 length: 14 amino acids. CDR3 loop: CASSARGEDYGYTF. The CDR3 DNA is TGTGCCAGCAGTGCCCGGGGGGAGGACTATGGCTACACCTTC.

This chain links TRBV5-1 with TRBJ2-1; 7 bases are shared with TRBD1. The V segment lost 7 bases and the J segment 6 bases; nucleotides outside the gene matches: 13. Germline lookup yields CDR1 SGHRS and CDR2 YFSETQ. The CDR3 extends over 15 amino acids. CDR3 loop: CASRLSQGTSNEQFF. For the CDR3, the DNA is TGCGCCAGCCGCCTATCACAGGGGACAAGCAATGAGCAGTTCTTC.

The chain combines TRBV11-3 with TRBJ2-5, with D possibly matching TRBD2 (7 bases). The CDR3 totals 15 residues. The germline CDR1 and CDR2 sequences are SGHNT and YENEEA. V was pared by 4 bases and J by 0 bases, with 12 bases between. CDR3 protein: CASSWGGAHQETQYF. The CDR3 DNA sequence: TGTGCCAGCAGCTGGGGGGGGGCGCACCAAGAGACCCAGTACTTC.

The V gene is TRBV29-1, the J gene TRBJ2-2; D remains ambiguous. V lost 5 bases and J 1 base, leaving 5 bases between the germline ends. The CDR3 runs to 12 residues. Germline V gene lookup returns CDR1 SQVTM and CDR2 ANQGSEA. The CDR3 protein is CSVPGNTGELFF. CDR3 nucleotide sequence: TGCAGCGTTCCAGGGAACACCGGGGAGCTGTTTTTT.

The V call is TRBV11-3, the J call TRBJ2-1; TRBD1 is a possible D gene (7 bases). This CDR3 spans 18 amino acids. Germline V CDR1 and CDR2: SGHNT, YENEEA. The ends were cut back, 5 bases at V and 5 bases at J, with 25 bases in the middle. The CDR3 reads CASSPRGGGGGTNNEQFF. In DNA form, the CDR3 reads TGTGCCAGCAGCCCCCGGGGCGGAGGGGGCGGAACCAACAATGAGCAGTTCTTC.

In this sample, this clone turned up a few times. V and J are TRBV27 and TRBJ1-5; TRBD1 agrees at 7 bases. CDR3 size: 15 residues. CDR1 and CDR2 from the germline V gene are MNHEY and SMNVEV (reference sequence). After removal of 0 bases from V and 6 bases from J, the junction contained 5 bases not matched to a gene. CDR3 DNA sequence: TGTGCCAGCAGTTTATCTACGACAGGGAGTCAGCCCCAGCATTTT. It specifies CASSLSTTGSQPQHF.

The V call is TRBV18, the J call TRBJ2-7; D might be TRBD2 (6 bases). Germline V gives CDR1 KGHSH, CDR2 LQKENI. This CDR3 has 14 residues. The V end was cut by 1 base, the J end by 5 bases, with 12 bases between. CDR3: CASSPQSSADEQYF. The CDR3 DNA follows: TGTGCCAGCTCACCACAATCTAGCGCCGACGAGCAGTACTTC.

This clone occurred a few times. The chain uses TRBV21-1 and TRBJ2-7; the tabulated D call, TRBD1, remains unverified against the DNA. TRBV21-1 counts as a pseudogene. This CDR3 has 15 amino acids. CDR3 DNA: TGTGCCAGCAGCAACGACAGGGTGGGCTCCTACGAGCAGTACGTC. Its translation is CASSNDRVGSYEQYV.

This clone came up a few times. V gene TRBV7-2 combines with J gene TRBJ1-1; D possibly corresponds to TRBD1 (5 bases). Germline CDR1 is SGHTA and CDR2 is FQGNSA. V lost 5 bases, J lost 1 base, and 17 bases lay in between. The CDR3 length is 16 residues. The CDR3 region is CASSPGRTPRNTEAFF. The CDR3 nucleotides read TGTGCCAGCAGCCCAGGGCGGACCCCCCGGAACACTGAAGCTTTCTTT.

The chain is built from TRBV13 and TRBJ1-6; D uncertain. The CDR3 is made up of 17 amino acids. The V end was cut by 0 bases, the J end by 6 bases, with 15 bases between. Germline V gives CDR1 PRHDT, CDR2 FYEKMQ (reference sequence). The CDR3 DNA reads as TGTGCCAGCAGCTTAGGGGGAGGACGGCGTGGTAATTCACCCCTCCACTTT. This encodes CASSLGGGRRGNSPLHF.

The genes are TRBV30 and TRBJ1-2; 7 bases are a match to TRBD1. Germline CDR1 reads GTSNPN; CDR2 reads SVGIG (reference sequence). Trimming at V came to 2 bases and at J to 8 bases, leaving 5 bases not matched to a gene. The CDR3 runs 12 residues. DNA of the CDR3: TGTGCCTGGAGTCGACAGGGAAGAGGCTACACCTTC. It is translated as CAWSRQGRGYTF.

This clone was observed once. This chain connects TRBV5-1 to TRBJ2-7; 7 bases fit TRBD1. Germline-derived CDR1 and CDR2 are SGHRS and YFSETQ. Trimming at V came to 4 bases and at J to 2 bases, leaving 6 bases not matched to a gene. The CDR3 is 14 amino acids. CDR3 sequence (DNA): TGCGCCAGCAGCCCTGGGGACAGCGCCTACGAGCAGTACTTC. Translated: CASSPGDSAYEQYF.

This clone was counted only a few times. This sequence joins TRBV7-2 and TRBJ2-7; 9 bases match TRBD2. The ends lost 1 base at V and 3 bases at J; junction bases unmatched: 10. The CDR3 sequence is 17 residues long. Germline V gene lookup returns CDR1 SGHTA and CDR2 FQGNSA. Here the CDR3 reads CASSLGVASGVFYEQYV. The CDR3 nucleotides are TGTGCCAGCAGCTTAGGAGTGGCTAGCGGGGTATTCTACGAGCAGTACGTC.

The genes are TRBV11-2 and TRBJ2-7; 7 bases are shared with TRBD1. Trimming cost V 4 bases and J 2 bases; bases outside gene matches: 14. Per the germline V gene, CDR1 is SGHAT and CDR2 is FQNNGV. This CDR3 has 17 amino acids. The CDR3 sequence is CASSSGTVVQEAYEQYF. The DNA for the CDR3 is TGTGCCAGCAGCTCCGGGACAGTCGTACAAGAGGCCTACGAGCAGTACTTC.

The genes are TRBV6-5 and TRBJ1-1, with 7 bases that match TRBD1. The CDR3 length is 15 residues. The germline gives CDR1 MNHEY, CDR2 SVGAGI. V trimming: 5 bases; J trimming: 7 bases; junction bases outside the gene matches: 13. The CDR3 DNA follows: TGTGCCAGCAGTATTACAGGGGTCCTATTAATTGAAGCTTTCTTT. Translating it yields CASSITGVLLIEAFF.

The chain recombines TRBV2 with TRBJ2-3, with TRBD2 identical over 9 bases. The trim removed 6 bases at V and 2 bases at J, leaving 9 bases unmatched. The CDR3 loop spans 16 amino acids. CDR1 and CDR2 (germline): SNHLY, FYNNEI. In DNA form, the CDR3 reads TGTGCCAGCAGAGAGGGGACTAGCATTAACACAGATACGCAGTATTTT. This sequence encodes CASREGTSINTDTQYF.

This clone was picked up one time. The V gene is TRBV24-1, the J gene TRBJ2-3; TRBD1 might be the D (6 bases). Germline CDR1 reads KGHDR; CDR2 reads SFDVKD. V lost 1 base and J 2 bases, leaving 9 bases between the germline ends. This CDR3 has 15 residues. The CDR3 DNA sequence: TGTGCCACCAGTGATTTAGGACAGCTCACAGATACGCAGTATTTT. It specifies CATSDLGQLTDTQYF.

The V and J genes are TRBV10-2 and TRBJ1-5, with a weak D call TRBD1 (6 bases). V was trimmed by 0 bases and J by 4 bases, leaving 16 bases between them. The CDR3 spans 17 residues. CDR1 and CDR2 (germline): WSHSY, SAAADI. In DNA form, the CDR3 reads TGCGCCAGCAGTGAGTCGACCCTTACAGGGCAAAATCAGCCCCAGCATTTT. Translated, it gives CASSESTLTGQNQPQHF.

The rearrangement uses TRBV7-9 and TRBJ2-5; 11 nucleotides match TRBD1. The CDR3 sequence is 17 residues long. From germline, CDR1 is SEHNR and CDR2 FQNEAQ (reference sequence). With 5 bases clipped from V and 4 bases from J, the junction kept 12 bases outside the gene matches. CDR3 coding DNA: TGTGCCAGCAGCACGGGGGTGGACAGGGGGCTAGGAGAGACCCAGTACTTC. Protein sequence: CASSTGVDRGLGETQYF.

The CDR3 spells CASSLFGGGEAFF. The CDR3 DNA follows: TGTGCCAGCAGCTTGTTCGGGGGTGGTGAAGCTTTCTTT. This chain joins TRBV5-4 and TRBJ1-1; D perhaps matches TRBD1 (5 bases). CDR1 SGHNT and CDR2 YYREEE come from the germline V gene (reference sequence). V was clipped by 1 base and J by 7 bases, with 11 bases between them. This CDR3 region has 13 residues.

The rearrangement joins TRBV4-1 to TRBJ1-6, with 8 positions matching TRBD1. Germline CDR1 is MGHRA and CDR2 is YSYEKL. CDR3 length: 12 amino acids. V shed 2 bases, J shed 19 bases, and the junction held 7 bases outside the gene matches. The chain's CDR3 is CASSQRQGKLHF. The DNA of the CDR3 is TGCGCCAGCAGCCAACGACAGGGGAAGCTTCACTTT.

The gene calls are TRBV18 and TRBJ2-5; 11 bases line up with TRBD2. The CDR3 loop spans 17 amino acids. The germline CDR1 and CDR2 sequences are KGHSH and LQKENI. With 4 bases clipped from V and 4 bases from J, the junction kept 11 bases outside the gene matches. For the CDR3, the DNA is TGTGCCAGCTCACTTTTGACTAGCGGGGTGAATGGAGAGACCCAGTACTTC. Translated: CASSLLTSGVNGETQYF.

V is TRBV19 and J is TRBJ2-1; 8 nucleotides align to TRBD2. With 8 bases clipped from V and 9 bases from J, the junction kept 9 bases outside the gene matches. In germline, CDR1 is LNHDA, CDR2 SQIVND (reference sequence). CDR3 length: 13 residues. CDR3 sequence: CASGTSWSSEQFF. For the CDR3, the DNA is TGTGCCAGTGGGACTAGTTGGAGTAGTGAGCAGTTCTTC. Together with reference TRBV19 and TRBJ2-1, the CDR3 gives the full variable domain: DGGITQSPKYLFRKEGQNVTLSCEQNLNHDAMYWYRQDPGQGLRLIYYSQIVNDFQKGDIAEGYSVSREKKESFPLTVTSAQKNPTAFYLCASGTSWSSEQFFGPGTRLTVL.

In its sample, this clone was seen a few times. This rearrangement joins TRBV5-4 to TRBJ1-6; D is uncertain. Germline V gives CDR1 SGHNT, CDR2 YYREEE (reference sequence). Trimming cost V 5 bases and J 8 bases, with 8 bases left between them. The CDR3 consists of 12 residues. The DNA of the CDR3 is TGTGCCAGCAGTCGCCAGGATTCACCCCTCCACTTT. Its protein product is CASSRQDSPLHF.

This rearrangement joins TRBV6-5 to TRBJ2-1; 11 bases align to TRBD2. CDR3 size: 13 residues. Germline trimming cut 6 bases from V and 5 bases from J; bases unmatched to any gene: 0. Looked up from germline, CDR1 is MNHEY and CDR2 is SVGAGI. The CDR3 bases are TGTGCCAGCAGGACTAGCGGGGACAATGAGCAGTTCTTC. Amino acids: CASRTSGDNEQFF.

The chain combines TRBV6-5 with TRBJ2-3, with 11 bases aligning to TRBD2. V trimming: 8 bases; J trimming: 7 bases; junction bases outside the gene matches: 8. This CDR3 spans 14 amino acids. CDR1 and CDR2 from the germline V gene are MNHEY and SVGAGI. The CDR3 DNA follows: TGTGCCAGCGGGCTAGCGGGGGGCTTGAATACGCAGTATTTT. Translated: CASGLAGGLNTQYF.

The chain joins TRBV3-1 (or the pseudogene TRBV3-2) to TRBJ1-2; D might be TRBD1 (6 bases). Germline CDR1 is LGHDT and CDR2 is YNNKEL (reference sequence). The V end lost 1 base, the J end lost 7 bases, and 22 bases lay between the germline ends. The CDR3 is 17 residues long. This CDR3 reads CASSQVGRGNSWFGYTF. The CDR3 DNA reads as TGTGCCAGCAGCCAAGTTGGGAGGGGGAACAGTTGGTTTGGCTACACCTTC.

The sample holds one count of this clone. The rearrangement links TRBV3-1 (or the pseudogene TRBV3-2) to TRBJ1-1, with D possibly matching TRBD1 (6 bases). This CDR3 is built from 16 residues. The V end was cut by 1 base, the J end by 0 bases, with 12 bases between. Germline-derived CDR1 and CDR2 are LGHDT and YNNKEL (reference sequence). The CDR3 here is CASSQARGRLNTEAFF. Here the CDR3 DNA reads TGTGCCAGCAGCCAAGCGCGGGGGCGCCTGAACACTGAAGCTTTCTTT.

The V call is TRBV19, the J call TRBJ1-2; no definite D call. Germline V lookup: CDR1 LNHDA, CDR2 SQIVND (reference sequence). The CDR3 consists of 17 residues. The ends were cut back, 3 bases at V and 2 bases at J, with 19 bases in the middle. The DNA of the CDR3 is TGTGCCAGTAGTATCGCGGACTTGGTGGGGAAAAACTATGGCTACACCTTC. It translates to CASSIADLVGKNYGYTF.